This TCR beta chain was identified during a study of technical replicates of blood from a handful of donors (dated by TCRdb to the late 2010s). V loses 4 bases, J loses 5 bases, and the germline ends lie 11 bases apart. Spanning cysteine to phenylalanine, the CDR3 consists of 13 amino acids. Of the read, only the CDR3 DNA is kept; its 39 bases are in frame from base 1. The germline V gene gives CDR1 as SNHLY and CDR2 as FYNNEI. Library preparation used the immunoSEQ multiplex PCR assay. In its TCRdb copy, this immuneACCESS table keeps in-frame sequences only and misses some clones. Where compared with another copy, unresolved V genes explain less than half of these, and the others have no known cause. This sample comprises about 100,000 clones, around 95% of them detected only once. The top ten clonotypes cover roughly 0.22% of the sample. About this clone itself: Its antigen is not yet known. Base qualities are not at hand, and no much larger clone is one base apart.

The specimen was T cells isolated from PBMCs. The TCR was taken from a human donor in good health. The receptor chain draws on TRBV2 and TRBJ1-2, with TRBD1 tentatively as D gene (6 bases match). The CDR3: CASSGRTVYGYTF. The DNA is as follows: TGTGCCAGCAGTGGGAGGACAGTGTATGGCTACACCTTC.